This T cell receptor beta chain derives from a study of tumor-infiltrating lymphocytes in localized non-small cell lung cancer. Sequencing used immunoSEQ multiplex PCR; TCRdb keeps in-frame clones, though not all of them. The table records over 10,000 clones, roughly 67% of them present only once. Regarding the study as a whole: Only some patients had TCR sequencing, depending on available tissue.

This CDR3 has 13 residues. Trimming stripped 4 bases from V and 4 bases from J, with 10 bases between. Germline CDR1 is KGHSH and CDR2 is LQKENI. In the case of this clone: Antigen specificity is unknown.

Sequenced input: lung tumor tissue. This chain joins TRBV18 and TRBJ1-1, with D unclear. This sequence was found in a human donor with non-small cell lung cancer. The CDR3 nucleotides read TGTGCCAGCTCACTCGATGGCGTCACTGAAGCTTTCTTT. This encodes CASSLDGVTEAFF.